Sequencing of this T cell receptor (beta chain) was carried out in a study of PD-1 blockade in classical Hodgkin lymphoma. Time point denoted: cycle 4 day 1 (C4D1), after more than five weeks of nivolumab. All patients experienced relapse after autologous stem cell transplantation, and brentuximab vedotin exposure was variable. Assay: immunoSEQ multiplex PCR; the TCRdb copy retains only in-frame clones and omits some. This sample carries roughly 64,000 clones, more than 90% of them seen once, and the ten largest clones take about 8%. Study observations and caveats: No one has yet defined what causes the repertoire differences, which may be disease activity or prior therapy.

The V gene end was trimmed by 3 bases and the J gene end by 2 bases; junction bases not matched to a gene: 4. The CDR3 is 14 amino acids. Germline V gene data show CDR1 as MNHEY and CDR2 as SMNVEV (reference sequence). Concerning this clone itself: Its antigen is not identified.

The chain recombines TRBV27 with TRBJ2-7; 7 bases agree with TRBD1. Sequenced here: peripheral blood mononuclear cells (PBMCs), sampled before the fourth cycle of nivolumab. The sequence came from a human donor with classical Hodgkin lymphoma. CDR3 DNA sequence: TGTGCCAGCAGTTTGACAGGGCTGACCTACGAGCAGTACTTC. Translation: CASSLTGLTYEQYF.